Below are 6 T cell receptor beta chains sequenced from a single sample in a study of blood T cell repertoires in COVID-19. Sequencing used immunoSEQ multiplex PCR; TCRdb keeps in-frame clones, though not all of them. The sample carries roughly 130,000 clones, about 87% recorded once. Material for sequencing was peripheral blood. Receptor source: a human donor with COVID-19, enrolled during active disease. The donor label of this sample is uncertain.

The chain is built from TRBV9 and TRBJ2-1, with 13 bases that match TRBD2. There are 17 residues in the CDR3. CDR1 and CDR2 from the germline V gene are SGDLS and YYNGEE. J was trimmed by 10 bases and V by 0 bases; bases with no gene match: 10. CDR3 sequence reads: CASSVGEGLAGVSEQFF. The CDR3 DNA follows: TGTGCCAGCAGCGTAGGCGAAGGACTAGCGGGAGTAAGCGAGCAGTTCTTC.

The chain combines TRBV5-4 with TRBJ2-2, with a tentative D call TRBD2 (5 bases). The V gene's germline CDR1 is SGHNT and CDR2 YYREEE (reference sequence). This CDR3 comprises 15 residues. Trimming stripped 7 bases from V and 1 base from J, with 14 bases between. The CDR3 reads CASRGRDRNTGELFF. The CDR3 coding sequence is TGTGCCAGCCGGGGTAGGGATCGGAACACCGGGGAGCTGTTTTTT.

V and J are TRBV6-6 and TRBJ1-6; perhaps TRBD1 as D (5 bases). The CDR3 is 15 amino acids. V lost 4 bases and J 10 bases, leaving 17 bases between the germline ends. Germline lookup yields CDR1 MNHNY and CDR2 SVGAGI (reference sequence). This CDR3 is CASSSRQGLGSPLHF. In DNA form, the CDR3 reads TGTGCCAGCAGTTCTCGGCAGGGTCTGGGCTCACCCCTCCACTTT.

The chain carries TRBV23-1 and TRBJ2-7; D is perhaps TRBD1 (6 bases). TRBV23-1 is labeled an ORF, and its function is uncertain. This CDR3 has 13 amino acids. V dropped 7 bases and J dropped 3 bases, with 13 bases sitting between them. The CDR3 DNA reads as TGCGCCAGCATACCCGGACAGATCTACGAGCAGTACTTC. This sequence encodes CASIPGQIYEQYF.

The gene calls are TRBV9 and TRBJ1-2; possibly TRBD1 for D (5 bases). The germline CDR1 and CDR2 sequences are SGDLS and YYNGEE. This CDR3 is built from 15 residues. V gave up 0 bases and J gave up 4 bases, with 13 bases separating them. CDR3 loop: CASSVGPRQSYGYTF. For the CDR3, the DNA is TGTGCCAGCAGCGTAGGACCCCGACAGTCCTATGGCTACACCTTC.

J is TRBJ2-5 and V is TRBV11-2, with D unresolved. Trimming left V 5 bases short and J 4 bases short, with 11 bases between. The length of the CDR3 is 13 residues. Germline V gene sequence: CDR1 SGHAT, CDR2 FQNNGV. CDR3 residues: CASSPTIRETQYF. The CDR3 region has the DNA TGTGCCAGCAGCCCAACAATCCGAGAGACCCAGTACTTC. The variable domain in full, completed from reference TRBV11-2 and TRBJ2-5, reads EAGVAQSPRYKIIEKRQSVAFWCNPISGHATLYWYQQILGQGPKLLIQFQNNGVVDDSQLPKDRFSAERLKGVDSTLKIQPAKLEDSAVYLCASSPTIRETQYFGPGTRLLVL.